The source of this T cell receptor (beta chain) is a study of shared clonotypes between healthy human individuals (dated by TCRdb to about 2020). Regarding the research as a whole: The cohort included a few men and a couple of women between 18 and 49 years of age. Blood TCR repertoires of about five healthy adults were deeply sequenced to estimate repertoire size and the extent of clonotype sharing between individuals. Libraries were prepared and TCR repertoires were sequenced by different laboratories using diverse techniques, in order to increase sequencing depth and limit assay-specific biases. Between about 0.9 and 10 billion PBMCs per donor were obtained by leukapheresis. For each donor, three plates each were used for CD4 naive and CD4 memory, two plates were used for CD8 naive, and one plate was used for CD8 memory.

The donors were healthy, HIV-negative adults with no recently reported acute infections or vaccinations. Only Caucasian adults living in Nashville, Tennessee, USA were represented among the donors. CD4+ T cells were enriched by magnetic negative selection, after which naive cells were positively selected on CD45RA and the negative fraction was taken as the memory subset. Blood was collected by leukapheresis, and PBMCs were isolated by Ficoll-Histopaque density gradient centrifugation and then cryopreserved in liquid nitrogen vapor phase. Analytical flow cytometry was used to check the purity and quantity of every magnetically sorted T cell population. Genomic DNA was isolated from every sorted fraction and measured by UV absorbance on a Nanodrop 2000c. From the cysteine up to the phenylalanine, the CDR3 has a length of 16 residues. The sequence is cut down to CDR3 DNA, 48 bases in frame from base 1. The trim is 1 base for V and 0 bases for J, with a gap of 10 bases between the germline ends. Reading the germline V gene (reference sequence) gives CDR1 SEHNR and CDR2 FQNEAQ.

The paper as a whole reports these results and caveats: Rarefaction of sorted-subset datasets indicated incomplete sequencing despite the large sequencing depth. Based on pairwise subsampling, the degree of clonotype sharing among donors was expected to be affected by sequencing depth. The genetic and exposure-history diversity represented was limited by the small number of donors. Sampling was restricted to blood, and TCR repertoires in tissue are likely to differ from TCR repertoires in blood. Clonotypes shared by all four sorted-subset donors showed higher generation probabilities than non-shared clonotypes. Estimated clonotype richness was generally larger for naive than for memory subsets. When four donors were compared, the shared fraction of clonotypes was about 5% for naive CD4, about 4% for naive CD8, 2% to 2.5% for memory CD4, and about 0.36% for memory CD8.

Using the deep immunoSEQ assay, TCR CDR3 regions were amplified from genomic DNA by multiplex PCR. Extracted genomic DNA from each cell subset was spread evenly across all wells of several immunoSEQ 96-well plates, with each plate serving as a replicate. For sorted subsets, each replicate PCR was loaded with around 200 ng genomic DNA, equivalent to 30,000 to 35,000 T cell genomes. The purified libraries were quantified using a Qubit 3.0 fluorometer, sized with a Bioanalyzer 2100, and then quantified again using the KAPA Library Quantification kit. Each immunoSEQ 96-well plate was sequenced on its own single-read 150-cycle Illumina NextSeq 550 flow cell. As for the original processing: Because the immunoSEQ output held only junctional sequences and lacked quality scores, the filtering could not match the filtering applied to full-length reads. To assign V/J genes and CDR3, sequences were annotated against IMGT germline references using PyIR, a Python wrapper for IgBLAST v1.9. Any read was removed if the V/J assignment was weak (E-value above 1e-6), the CDR3 was missing, or the read contained stop codons, out-of-frame junctions, or ambiguous translated residues. V3J clonotypes were defined as sequences sharing an identical inferred V gene, J gene, and CDR3 amino acid sequence. The percentage overlap between two repertoires was calculated by dividing the number of shared unique clonotypes by the size of the smaller repertoire. RTK rarefaction, the Chao1 estimator, and Recon v2.1 estimates of unobserved clonotypes were used to assess repertoire richness. For all TCRbeta clonotypes obtained by the gDNA method from a few donors, generation probabilities were computed with OLGA. TCRdb stores this immuneACCESS table with in-frame sequences only. Part of the clones is absent; in the studies checked, under half of the shortfall reflects unresolved V genes, and no reason is known for the rest. That table gives V, J and clone size, and the DNA gave D and trimming. The sample table shows roughly 1 million clones, and roughly 75% are seen once. The ten largest clones represent approximately 1.5% of the sample.

A few counts support this clone. The antigen it binds to is not known. Base qualities are not provided; no much larger clone lies one nucleotide away. This TCR came from a man aged 18-30 years in good health. Rearrangement joined TRBV7-9 to TRBJ1-5, with the D gene not clear enough to name. The sample taken for sequencing was memory CD4+ T cells sorted from blood. The meaning of the sample's cell subset or site label: CD45RA-negative fraction. For the CDR3, the sequence is CASSLGPSDSNQPQHF. The nucleotides read TGTGCCAGCAGCTTAGGACCATCGGATAGCAATCAGCCCCAGCATTTT.